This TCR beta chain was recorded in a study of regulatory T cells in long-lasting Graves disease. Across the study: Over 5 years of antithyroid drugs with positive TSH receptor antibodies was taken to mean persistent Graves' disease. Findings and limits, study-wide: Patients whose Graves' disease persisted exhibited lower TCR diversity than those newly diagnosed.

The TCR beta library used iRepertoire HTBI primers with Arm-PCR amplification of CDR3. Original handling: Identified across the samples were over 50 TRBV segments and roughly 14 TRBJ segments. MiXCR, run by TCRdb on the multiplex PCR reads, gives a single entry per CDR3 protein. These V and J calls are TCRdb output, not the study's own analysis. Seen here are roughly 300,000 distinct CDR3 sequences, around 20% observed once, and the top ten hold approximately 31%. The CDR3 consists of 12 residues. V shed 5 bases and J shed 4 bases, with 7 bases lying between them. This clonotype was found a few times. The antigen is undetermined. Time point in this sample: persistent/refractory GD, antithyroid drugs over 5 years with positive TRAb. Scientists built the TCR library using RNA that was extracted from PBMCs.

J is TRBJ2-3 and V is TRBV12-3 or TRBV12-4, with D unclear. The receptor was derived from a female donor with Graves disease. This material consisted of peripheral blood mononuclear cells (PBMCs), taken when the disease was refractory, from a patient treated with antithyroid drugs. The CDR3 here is CASSSAPDTQYF. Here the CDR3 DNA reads TGTGCCAGCAGTAGCGCTCCAGATACGCAGTATTTT.